These T cell receptor beta chains were read from a single sample in a study of blood T cell repertoires in COVID-19. Clones were read by immunoSEQ multiplex PCR, and TCRdb kept only the in-frame ones, dropping some. Of about 71,000 clones listed, 82% are singletons. The sequenced sample was peripheral blood. Source of these receptors: a woman of 80 years or more with acute or convalescent COVID-19. Both conserved end residues are trimmed from each CDR3. Fields, in order: V gene, clone size, J gene, CDR3 protein. Rows give clone size only sometimes, using once, few, many, or a class for an expanded clone.

>TRBV18|NA|TRBJ2-4
ASSPKPGLREENIQY
>TRBV5-5|NA|TRBJ2-5
ASSLRGPSTGAQY
>TRBV6-5|NA|TRBJ1-5
ASSLDTTSNQPQH
>TRBV9|NA|TRBJ2-7
ASSPWSSGSPYEQY
>TRBV6-2/TRBV6-3|NA|TRBJ2-7
ASSSVRGRPVYEQY
>TRBV6-2/TRBV6-3|NA|TRBJ2-7
ASSYNGRDYEQY
>TRBV6-1|NA|TRBJ2-3
ASSERIASTDTQY
>TRBV18|once|TRBJ1-1
ASSSLEGDTEAF
>TRBV18|NA|TRBJ1-1
ASSPFIQGITEAF
>TRBV7-9|NA|TRBJ2-3
ASSLWARNTDTQY
>TRBV9|NA|TRBJ1-5
ASSVGQGAMPQH
>TRBV9|NA|TRBJ2-3
ASSETSTDTQY
>TRBV29-1|NA|TRBJ2-5
SVVGGGWRQETQY
>TRBV18|NA|TRBJ1-6
ASSPQYNSPLH
>TRBV30|NA|TRBJ2-5
AWSAQGRGTIEETQY
>TRBV21-1|NA|TRBJ2-1
ASSKHRDRFSSYNEQF
>TRBV27|once|TRBJ1-5
ASSRDRDSNQPQH
>TRBV7-2|NA|TRBJ2-7
ASRIQAGGSYEQY
>TRBV11-2|NA|TRBJ2-4
ASSLGFQRGLAKNIQY
>TRBV2|NA|TRBJ2-3
ASSESGLAGRTDTQY
>TRBV10-3|NA|TRBJ1-5
AISEGGGGQPQH
>TRBV6-5|NA|TRBJ1-1
ASSLRGVGNTEAF
>TRBV28|few|TRBJ2-1
ASSFWTPGDEQF
>TRBV6-1|NA|TRBJ2-2
ASRDRGVRTGELF
>TRBV19|NA|TRBJ2-7
ASSLTRSSYEQY
>TRBV29-1|few|TRBJ2-3
SVAGLAGLTDTQY
>TRBV5-1|few|TRBJ2-3
ASSLAGGLDTQY
>TRBV7-9|NA|TRBJ1-4
ASSFQGSFEKLF
>TRBV19|few|TRBJ2-5
ASSMLGQDQETQY
>TRBV6-1|many|TRBJ2-1
ASSEAAGSEQF
>TRBV29-1|NA|TRBJ2-5
SVEDLGLVRPY
>TRBV7-6|NA|TRBJ2-1
ASSLVAGGSHNEQF
>TRBV29-1|once|TRBJ2-2
SPWTSENTGELF
>TRBV19|NA|TRBJ2-2
ASSKGLAGVTGELF
>TRBV5-1|NA|TRBJ1-4
ATRGQPNEKLF
>TRBV10-1|NA|TRBJ2-2
ASRPGGNTGELF
>TRBV4-1|NA|TRBJ1-5
ASSQHPYRGLNQPQH
>TRBV3-1/TRBV3-2|NA|TRBJ2-5
ASSQAPDRVRTSGSWGQETQY
>TRBV28|NA|TRBJ2-1
ASRPGGPPSYNEQF
>TRBV19|once|TRBJ2-2
ASSRTGWNGELF
>TRBV11-2|once|TRBJ2-7
ASSLGGTGGHEQY